The present TCR beta chain was sequenced within a study of Graves' ophthalmopathy and Graves' hyperthyroidism. Transcripts of RNA were the source for amplifying TCR beta CDR3 regions. HTBI-primed first-round RT-PCR preceded second-round multiplex PCR. TCRdb used MiXCR to reprocess the multiplex PCR reads, holding one entry per CDR3 protein. The sample lists about 500,000 distinct CDR3 sequences; about 40% were seen once. The CDR3 runs to 16 residues. The germline CDR1 and CDR2 sequences are LNHDA and SQIVND (reference sequence). V lost 3 bases to trimming and J lost 4 bases, with 13 bases between them. Study-wide results and limits: A model built from 13 signatures distinguished ophthalmopathy from stable hyperthyroidism with around 91% sensitivity and about 77% specificity. Sensitivity reached 70.59% and specificity approximately 72% when the model predicted ophthalmopathy progression.

Points on this clonotype: Its specificity is unknown.

The sequence derives from an adult man with Graves' hyperthyroidism. The material sequenced was peripheral blood or thyroid tissue (not recorded which). The chain couples TRBV19 to TRBJ1-6; D not resolved. The CDR3 loop reads CASSIRGVEYNSPLHF. As DNA, the CDR3 is TGTGCCAGTAGTATTCGTGGGGTAGAATATAATTCACCCCTCCACTTT.